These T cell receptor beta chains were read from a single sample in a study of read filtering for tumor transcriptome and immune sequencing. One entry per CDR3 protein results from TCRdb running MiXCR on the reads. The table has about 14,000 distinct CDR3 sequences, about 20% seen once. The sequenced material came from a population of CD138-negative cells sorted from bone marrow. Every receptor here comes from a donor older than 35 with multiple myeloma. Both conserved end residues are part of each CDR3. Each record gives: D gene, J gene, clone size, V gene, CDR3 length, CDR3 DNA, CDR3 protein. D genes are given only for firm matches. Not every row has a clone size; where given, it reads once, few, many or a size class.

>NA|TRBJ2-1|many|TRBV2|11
TGTGCCAGCATCCAGGGGAATGAGCAGTTCTTC
CASIQGNEQFF
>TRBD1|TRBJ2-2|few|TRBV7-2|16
TGTGCCAGCAGCTCATCCCCGACAGGGGTAGACGGGGAGCTGTTTTTT
CASSSSPTGVDGELFF
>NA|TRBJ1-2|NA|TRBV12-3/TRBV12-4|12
TGTGCCAGCAGCGGCGGTGGCTATGGCTACACCTTC
CASSGGGYGYTF
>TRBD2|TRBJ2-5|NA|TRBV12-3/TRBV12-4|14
TGTGCCAGCCGTTCCCGACTAGCCGTAGAGACCCAGTACTTC
CASRSRLAVETQYF
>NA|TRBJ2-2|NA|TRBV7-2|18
TGTGCCAGCAGCCCCTCCCCCCCCTGGAGGGCCAGGACCGGGGAGCTGTTTTTT
CASSPSPPWRARTGELFF
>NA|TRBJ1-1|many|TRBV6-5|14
TGTGCCAGCAGTTACGAGGGAGGAAACACTGAAGCTTTCTTT
CASSYEGGNTEAFF
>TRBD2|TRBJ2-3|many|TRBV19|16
TGTGCCAGTAGTAAACTAGCGGGGGCACCCACAGATACGCAGTATTTT
CASSKLAGAPTDTQYF
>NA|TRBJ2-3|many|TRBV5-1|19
TGCGCCAGCAGCGATTCACCTCTAGGAATGATTGGGGCCACAGATACGCAGTATTTT
CASSDSPLGMIGATDTQYF
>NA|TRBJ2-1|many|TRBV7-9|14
TGTGCCAGCAGCGTCTCCCCTAGCTACAATGAGCAGTTCTTC
CASSVSPSYNEQFF
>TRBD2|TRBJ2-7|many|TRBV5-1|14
TGCGCCAGCAGCTTGGAGCTAGCGGGCTACGAGCAGTACTTC
CASSLELAGYEQYF
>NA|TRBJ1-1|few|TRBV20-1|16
TGCAGTGCTAGACCGTTCGAGAGGGACACGAACACTGAAGCTTTCTTT
CSARPFERDTNTEAFF
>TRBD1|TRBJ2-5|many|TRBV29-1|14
TGCAGCGTTTCGCGGGACAGGGAGGGCGAGACCCAGTACTTC
CSVSRDREGETQYF
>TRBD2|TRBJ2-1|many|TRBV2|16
TGTGCCAGCAGTGAAGCGAGCGGGGGGTATTACAATGAGCAGTTCTTC
CASSEASGGYYNEQFF
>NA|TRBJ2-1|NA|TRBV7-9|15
TGTGCCGGCAGCATACTGTACGGGTCTTACAACGAGCAGTTCTTC
CAGSILYGSYNEQFF
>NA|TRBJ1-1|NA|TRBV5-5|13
TGTGCCAGCACCGAGACGACGAGCACTGAAGCTTTCTTT
CASTETTSTEAFF
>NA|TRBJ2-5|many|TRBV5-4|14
TGTGCCAGCAGCTTATTAGTGGCGAAAGAGACCCAGTACTTC
CASSLLVAKETQYF
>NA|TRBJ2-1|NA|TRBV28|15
TGTGCCAGCAGTTTGGAAGGGTCGAACTACAATGAGCAGTTCTTC
CASSLEGSNYNEQFF
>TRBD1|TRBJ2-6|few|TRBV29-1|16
TGCAGCGTTGGGGACAGCACCTTCTCTGGGGCCAACGTCCTGACTTTC
CSVGDSTFSGANVLTF
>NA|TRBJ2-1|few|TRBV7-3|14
TGTGCCAGCAGCTTAAGTGGGACTTCCAATGAGCAGTTCTTC
CASSLSGTSNEQFF
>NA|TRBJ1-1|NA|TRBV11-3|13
TGTGCCAGCAGCCCCGTAGGGGGACTAGAAGCTTTCTTT
CASSPVGGLEAFF
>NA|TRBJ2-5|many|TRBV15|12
TGTGCCACCAGCAGAGATACGGGGACCCAGTACTTC
CATSRDTGTQYF
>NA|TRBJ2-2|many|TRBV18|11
TGTGCCAGCTCACCAGGCGGGGAGCTGTTTTTT
CASSPGGELFF